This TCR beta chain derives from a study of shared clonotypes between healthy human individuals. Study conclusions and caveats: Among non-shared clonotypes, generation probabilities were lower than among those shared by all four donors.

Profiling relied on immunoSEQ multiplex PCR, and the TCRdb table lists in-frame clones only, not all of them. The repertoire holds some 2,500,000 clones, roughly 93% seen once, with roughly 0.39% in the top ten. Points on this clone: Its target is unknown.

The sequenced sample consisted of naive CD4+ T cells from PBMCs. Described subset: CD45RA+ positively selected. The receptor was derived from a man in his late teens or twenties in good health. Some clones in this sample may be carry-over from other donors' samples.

DNA for the CDR3: TGTGCCAGCATCCTAACAGAGGGGCGGTACGAGCAGTACTTC. Its protein product is CASILTEGRYEQYF. This rearrangement joins TRBV28 to TRBJ2-7, with D perhaps matching TRBD1 or TRBD2 (5 bases each). The CDR3 is 14 residues long. Germline V lookup: CDR1 MDHEN, CDR2 SYDVKM. Trimming left V 7 bases short and J 4 bases short, with 17 bases between. The variable domain in full, completed from reference TRBV28 and TRBJ2-7, reads DVKVTQSSRYLVKRTGEKVFLECVQDMDHENMFWYRQDPGLGLRLIYFSYDVKMKEKGDIPEGYSVSREKKERFSLILESASTNQTSMYLCASILTEGRYEQYFGPGTRLTVT.